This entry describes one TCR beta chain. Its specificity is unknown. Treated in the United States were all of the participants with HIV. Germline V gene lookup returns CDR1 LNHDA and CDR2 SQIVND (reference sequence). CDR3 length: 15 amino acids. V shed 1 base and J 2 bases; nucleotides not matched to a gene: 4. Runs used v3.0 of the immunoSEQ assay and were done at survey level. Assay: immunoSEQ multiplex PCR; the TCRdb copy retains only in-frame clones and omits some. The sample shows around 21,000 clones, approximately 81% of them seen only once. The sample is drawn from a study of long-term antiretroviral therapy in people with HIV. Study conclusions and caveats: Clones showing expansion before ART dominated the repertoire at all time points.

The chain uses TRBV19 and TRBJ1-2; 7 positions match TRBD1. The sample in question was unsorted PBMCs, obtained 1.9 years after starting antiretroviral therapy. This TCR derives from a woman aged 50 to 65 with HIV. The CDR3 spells CASSIVDRANYGYTF. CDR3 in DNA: TGTGCCAGTAGTATAGTTGACAGGGCAAACTATGGCTACACCTTC. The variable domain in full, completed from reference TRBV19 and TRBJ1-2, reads DGGITQSPKYLFRKEGQNVTLSCEQNLNHDAMYWYRQDPGQGLRLIYYSQIVNDFQKGDIAEGYSVSREKKESFPLTVTSAQKNPTAFYLCASSIVDRANYGYTFGSGTRLTVV.